Each of the 3 T cell receptor beta chains below was sequenced from the same sample in a study of memory B cells and T cells in multiple sclerosis. No cognate antigen is known for these TCRs. Separate sequencing covered autoproliferating (CFSE-dim) and non-proliferating (CFSE-high) T cells from stimulus-free culture. Pooled replicate wells came from some 5x10^7 CFSE-labeled PBMCs cultured 6 to 8 days without stimulus. Clones were read by immunoSEQ multiplex PCR, and TCRdb kept only the in-frame ones, dropping some. The table lists 9,500 to 15,000 clones, 80% to 90% of them singletons, with 2.5% to 3% in the top ten. The sequenced sample consisted of PBMCs from blood kept in culture. The source is a human donor with multiple sclerosis.

J is TRBJ2-3 and V is TRBV10-2; TRBD2 matches at 8 bases. Looked up from germline, CDR1 is WSHSY and CDR2 is SAAADI. V lost 8 bases and J lost 2; bases outside the gene matches: 6. The CDR3 totals 14 residues. CDR3 loop: CASGAGGNTDTQYF. The CDR3 bases are TGCGCCAGCGGGGCGGGAGGAAACACAGATACGCAGTATTTT.

This chain joins TRBV30 and TRBJ2-5; D is perhaps TRBD1 or TRBD2 (6 bases each). This CDR3 has 11 amino acids. The V gene's germline CDR1 is GTSNPN and CDR2 SVGIG (reference sequence). The V end was cut by 6 bases, the J end by 12 bases, with 17 bases between. The CDR3 sequence is CACIGGAGEYF. CDR3 in DNA: TGTGCCTGCATCGGGGGAGCAGGGGAGTACTTC.

The chain joins TRBV9 to TRBJ2-2; D is perhaps TRBD1 (6 bases). This CDR3 region has 16 residues. Germline CDR1 is SGDLS and CDR2 is YYNGEE. Trimming removed 5 bases at V and 2 bases at J, with 16 bases between. The DNA for the CDR3 is TGTGCCAGCAGGCCTTCTAGAGGGGGAAACACCGGGGAGCTGTTTTTT. Encoded protein: CASRPSRGGNTGELFF.